This entry is about one TCR beta chain. This record belongs to a study of T cells in Graves' hyperthyroidism and ophthalmopathy. RNA transcripts served as the template for amplifying TCR beta CDR3 regions. Using the HTBI primer set, a first-round RT-PCR was run on the TCR CDR3. One entry per CDR3 protein results from TCRdb running MiXCR on the multiplex PCR reads. The sample consists of over 450,000 distinct CDR3 sequences, under 15% of them appearing once. When ophthalmopathy did not progress within 18 months, Graves' hyperthyroidism was considered stable. The PBMCs were taken from about 10 ml of fresh peripheral blood. The TCR was taken from a woman between 18 and 29 years old with Graves' hyperthyroidism. The specimen was blood.

The CDR3 is CASSVDLATGNRQFF. The CDR3 DNA is TGTGCCAGCAGCGTAGACCTAGCCACAGGGAATCGGCAGTTCTTC. The chain employs TRBV9 and TRBJ2-1; weak D call: TRBD1 (6 bases). This CDR3 region has 15 residues. Between the trimmed V and J ends, which lost 0 bases and 12 bases, there was a span of 19 bases. Germline CDR1 is SGDLS and CDR2 is YYNGEE.